A selection of T cell receptor beta chains follows, all from one sample in a study of human T cells and chemical hapten exposure. In TCRdb, the RACE reads were re-called with MiXCR into one record per CDR3 protein. Seen here are fewer than 200,000 distinct CDR3 sequences, 20% to 25% observed once, and the top ten hold over 6.5%. Sample: whole blood, taken in connection with sensitization to the hapten diphenylcyclopropenone (DPC). The origin of the receptors is a woman aged 45-65 years with alopecia areata. Some clones in this sample may be carry-over from other donors' samples. CDR3s include the opening cysteine and the closing phenylalanine or tryptophan. A D gene is named only where the DNA matches it firmly. The listing skips clone size in some rows; elsewhere it reads once, few, many or a size class.

>few|TRBV27|-|TRBJ1-1
TGTGCCAGCAGTTTAGGTTGGAGCAATGCCCAAGCTTTCTTT
CASSLGWSNAQAFF
>-|TRBV11-1|-|TRBJ2-1
TGTGCCAGCAGCTGGCAGGCGGGTAGCTCCTACAATGAGCAGTTCTTC
CASSWQAGSSYNEQFF
>-|TRBV20-1|TRBD1|TRBJ1-2
TGCAGTGCGGGGACAGAGAACTATGGCTACACCTTC
CSAGTENYGYTF
>few|TRBV11-2|-|TRBJ1-6
TGTGCCAGCAGCTTGACGGGCCTAGGCTCCAATTCACCCCTCCACTTT
CASSLTGLGSNSPLHF
>-|TRBV15|TRBD1|TRBJ2-5
TGTGCCACCGGACAGGGCAGCGCAGAGACCCAGTACTTC
CATGQGSAETQYF
>-|TRBV15|-|TRBJ2-2
TGTGCCACCAGCAGAGAGTGGGGGACGAACACCGGGGAGCTGTTTTTT
CATSREWGTNTGELFF
>-|TRBV29-1|-|TRBJ1-1
TGCAGCGTAAGCGGCCCCGGCGAAGCTTTCTTT
CSVSGPGEAFF
>few|TRBV5-5|TRBD2|TRBJ2-2
TGTGCCAGCAGAAGGAGGGGAGGGGAGTCTACCGGGGAGCTGTTTTTT
CASRRRGGESTGELFF
>-|TRBV5-5|TRBD2|TRBJ2-3
TGTGTCAGCAGCTTGGGAAGCGGGAGCCCTTCAGATACGCAGTATTTT
CVSSLGSGSPSDTQYF
>few|TRBV5-1|-|TRBJ2-1
TGCGCCAGCGGTGAGGGTGTTTCCTACAATGAGCAGTTCTTC
CASGEGVSYNEQFF
>few|TRBV11-1|-|TRBJ2-1
TGTGCCAGCAGCTACCCCGCGGGGTTCCACAATGAGCAGTTCTTC
CASSYPAGFHNEQFF
>-|TRBV5-1|-|TRBJ2-1
TGCGCCAGCAGCTTGGTCGAGGGGAGCTCCTACAATGAGCAGTTCTTC
CASSLVEGSSYNEQFF
>many|TRBV7-9|-|TRBJ1-3
TGTGCCAGCAGCTTAGTGGGAAACACCATATATTTT
CASSLVGNTIYF
>-|TRBV4-1|-|TRBJ1-5
TGCGCCAGCAGCCAAGATCTTTCGCGCCTTCAGCCCCAGCATTTT
CASSQDLSRLQPQHF
>many|TRBV6-5|TRBD2|TRBJ2-1
TGTGCCAGCAGTTATTGGGGACTAGCCCTCAATGAGCAGTTCTTC
CASSYWGLALNEQFF
>-|TRBV6-5|TRBD1|TRBJ1-1
TGTGCCACCCAGGACAGGGGGTACACTGAAGCTTTCTTT
CATQDRGYTEAFF
>-|TRBV5-1|-|TRBJ1-1
TGCGCCAGCAGCTTGGTCCCAGCGACGGGGAACACTGAAGCTTTCTTT
CASSLVPATGNTEAFF
>-|TRBV21-1|-|TRBJ2-4
TGTGCCAGCAGCAAGCCCGGGACAGCGACTGGGGACATTCAGTACTTC
CASSKPGTATGDIQYF
>many|TRBV10-3|-|TRBJ1-2
TGTGCCATCGGGAAGGGAGGAGACTATGGCTACACCTTC
CAIGKGGDYGYTF
>few|TRBV6-2/TRBV6-3|-|TRBJ2-5
TGTGCCAGCAGTTACTCGGCGACCCCCTCGGGGACCCAGTACTTC
CASSYSATPSGTQYF
>-|TRBV7-9|-|TRBJ2-7
TGTGCCAGCAGCCGAGGACAGCTTCAATCCTACGAGCAGTACTTC
CASSRGQLQSYEQYF
>-|TRBV29-1|-|TRBJ2-5
TGCAGCGTAGGAGACAGAAGCGAGACCCAGTACTTC
CSVGDRSETQYF
>few|TRBV29-1|-|TRBJ1-5
TGCAGCGTTGCGGATGGTTTCCTGGGCAATCAGCCCCAGCATTTT
CSVADGFLGNQPQHF
>-|TRBV29-1|-|TRBJ2-5
TGCAGCGTTACCTGGATAGGCAGGGAGACCCAGTACTTC
CSVTWIGRETQYF
>-|TRBV25-1|-|TRBJ2-7
TGTGCCAGCAGTGAACTACAGGGATCCTACGAGCAGTACTTC
CASSELQGSYEQYF
>many|TRBV29-1|TRBD1|TRBJ1-1
TGCAGCGTTCAAGGACAGGCGGCCCTCGGAGCTTTCTTT
CSVQGQAALGAFF
>few|TRBV5-1|-|TRBJ1-1
TGCGCCAGCAGCCCCTCAGGAGAGACCACTGAAGCTTTCTTT
CASSPSGETTEAFF
>-|TRBV29-1|-|TRBJ1-2
TGCAGCGCCGCAGGGTATAGTGAATATGGCTACACCTTC
CSAAGYSEYGYTF
>few|TRBV27|TRBD2|TRBJ2-7
TGTGCCAGCCGCCGACTAGCGGGAGAGTCCGAGCAGTACTTC
CASRRLAGESEQYF
>-|TRBV10-3|TRBD1|TRBJ2-2
TGTGCCATCAGTGTCACAGGGGGAACCGGGGAGCTGTTTTTT
CAISVTGGTGELFF
>few|TRBV20-1|TRBD2|TRBJ2-3
TGCAGTGCTGGCCGACTAGCGGGAGAAGATACGCAGTATTTT
CSAGRLAGEDTQYF
>few|TRBV7-2|-|TRBJ2-1
TGTGCCAGCAGCTTAGGGCAATACAATGAGCAGTTCTTC
CASSLGQYNEQFF
>-|TRBV11-2|TRBD2|TRBJ2-4
TGTGCCAGCAGCCGCTCTAGCGGATTAGCCAAAAACATTCAGTACTTC
CASSRSSGLAKNIQYF
>-|TRBV21-1|-|TRBJ2-3
TGTGCCAGCACCCCGGGACACTGCACAGATACGCAGTATTTT
CASTPGHCTDTQYF
>few|TRBV5-1|-|TRBJ1-2
TGCGCCAGCAGCTTGGAACAGGACTATGGCTACACCTTC
CASSLEQDYGYTF
>-|TRBV5-1|TRBD2|TRBJ2-3
TGCGCCAGCAGCTTGGCCCTAGCGGGAAGCACAGATACGCAGTATTTT
CASSLALAGSTDTQYF
>-|TRBV28|TRBD2|TRBJ2-6
TGTGCCAGCGAGAATAGCGGGAGGGGCTCTGGGGCCAACGTCCTGACTTTC
CASENSGRGSGANVLTF
>-|TRBV14|-|TRBJ2-7
TGTGCCAGCAGCCAAGATATAGAGTCCGAGCAGTACTTC
CASSQDIESEQYF
>few|TRBV7-9|TRBD1|TRBJ2-7
TGTGCCAGCAGCGGAGACAGGGTACCCCGCGAGCAGTACTTC
CASSGDRVPREQYF
>few|TRBV5-1|TRBD2|TRBJ2-3
TGCGCCAGCAGCTTTGTCCTAGCGGGAGGCGATACGCAGTATTTT
CASSFVLAGGDTQYF
>-|TRBV5-6|TRBD2|TRBJ2-7
TGTGCCAGCAGAAAAGCGGGGGAGTCCTACGAGCAGTACTTC
CASRKAGESYEQYF
>-|TRBV6-6|-|TRBJ2-1
TGTGCCAGCAGTTACTCCGCCCTGTCATACAATGAGCAGTTCTTC
CASSYSALSYNEQFF
>-|TRBV6-5|-|TRBJ2-7
TGTGCCAGCAGTTACTTTGAGGGGGACGAGCAGTACTTC
CASSYFEGDEQYF
>-|TRBV20-1|TRBD1|TRBJ1-6
TGCAGTGCCCAGGGGGGACAGGGCTCGAATTCACCCCTCCACTTT
CSAQGGQGSNSPLHF
>-|TRBV12-3/TRBV12-4|-|TRBJ2-7
TGTGCCAGCAGACAGGGGAGGCGGGAGCAGTACTTC
CASRQGRREQYF
>few|TRBV3-1|-|TRBJ2-1
TGTGCCAGCAGCCAAGTTGTAGGTGAGCAGTTCTTC
CASSQVVGEQFF
>many|TRBV20-1|-|TRBJ1-5
TGCAGTGCTAGCATTTCGAATCAGCCCCAGCATTTT
CSASISNQPQHF
>few|TRBV12-3/TRBV12-4|-|TRBJ2-5
TGTGCCAGCAGTTGGGGCCGGCTAGGTTCGGAGACCCAGTACTTC
CASSWGRLGSETQYF
>-|TRBV2|-|TRBJ2-3
TGTGCCAGAGGACGGGGCACAGATACGCAGTATTTT
CARGRGTDTQYF
>once|TRBV3-1|TRBD1|TRBJ2-6
TGTGCCAGCAGCCAAGTTTACGGACAGGGGTCTGGGGCCAACGTCCTGACTTTC
CASSQVYGQGSGANVLTF
>-|TRBV20-1|-|TRBJ2-1
TGCAGTGCTAGAGATCGAGCGGGTAGCTCCTACAATGAGCAGTTCTTC
CSARDRAGSSYNEQFF
>-|TRBV5-6|TRBD1|TRBJ2-7
TGTGCCAGCAGCTCCCGCTCATACAGGGGGCCCGAGCAGTACTTC
CASSSRSYRGPEQYF
>few|TRBV29-1|TRBD1|TRBJ2-7
TGCAGCGCTTACGGGACAGGGAAGCACGAGCAGTACTTC
CSAYGTGKHEQYF
>-|TRBV6-5|TRBD1|TRBJ1-1
TGTGCCAGCAGTTACAGGGGGCCAATGAACACTGAAGCTTTCTTT
CASSYRGPMNTEAFF